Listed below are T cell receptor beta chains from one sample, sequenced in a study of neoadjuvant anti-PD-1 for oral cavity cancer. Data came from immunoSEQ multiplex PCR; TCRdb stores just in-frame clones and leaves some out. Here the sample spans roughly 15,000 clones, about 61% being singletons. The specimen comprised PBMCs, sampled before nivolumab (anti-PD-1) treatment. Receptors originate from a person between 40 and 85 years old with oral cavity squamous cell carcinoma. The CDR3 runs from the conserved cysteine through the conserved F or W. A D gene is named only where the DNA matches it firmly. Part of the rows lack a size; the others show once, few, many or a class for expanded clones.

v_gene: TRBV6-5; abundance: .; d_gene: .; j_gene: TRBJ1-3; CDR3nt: TGTGCCAGCGGCCTAGTCTCCTCTGGAAACACCATATATTTT; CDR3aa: CASGLVSSGNTIYF
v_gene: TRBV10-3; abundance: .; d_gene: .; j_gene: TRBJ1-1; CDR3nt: TGTGCCATCAGTGGCGCGAACACTGAAGCTTTCTTT; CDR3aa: CAISGANTEAFF
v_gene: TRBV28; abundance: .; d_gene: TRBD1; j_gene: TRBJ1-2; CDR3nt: TGTGCCAGCAGCCTAACCAAAGGGGGCCTCGACTATGGCTACACCTTC; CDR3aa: CASSLTKGGLDYGYTF
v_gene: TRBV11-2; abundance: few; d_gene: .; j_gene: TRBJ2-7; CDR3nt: TGTGCCAGCAGCCAGGGACCGCTGGAGCAGTACTTC; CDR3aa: CASSQGPLEQYF
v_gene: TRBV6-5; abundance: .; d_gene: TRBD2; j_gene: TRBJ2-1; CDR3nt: TGTGCCAGCAGGGGGCTAGCGGAACTCTACAATGAGCAGTTCTTC; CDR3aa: CASRGLAELYNEQFF
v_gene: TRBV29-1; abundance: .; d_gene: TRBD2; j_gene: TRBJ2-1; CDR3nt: TGCAGCGTCTGGGGGGGCAATGAGCAGTTCTTC; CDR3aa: CSVWGGNEQFF
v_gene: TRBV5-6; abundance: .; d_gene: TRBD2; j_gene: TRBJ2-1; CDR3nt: TGTGCCAGCAGCCCTAGAGCGGGAGTCCTGTTCTTC; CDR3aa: CASSPRAGVLFF
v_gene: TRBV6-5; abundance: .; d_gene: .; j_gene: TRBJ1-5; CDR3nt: TGTGCCACTTCCAAAAACGGGCAGCCCCAGCATTTT; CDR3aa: CATSKNGQPQHF
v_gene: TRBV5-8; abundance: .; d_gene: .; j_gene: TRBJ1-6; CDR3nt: TGTGCCAGCAGCAAGGGGGGATTTCGGATGGATTCACCCCTCCACTTT; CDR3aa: CASSKGGFRMDSPLHF
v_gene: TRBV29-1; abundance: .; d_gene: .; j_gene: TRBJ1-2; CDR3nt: TGCAGCGTCGCCGACGGCACAAACTATGGCTACACCTTC; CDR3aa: CSVADGTNYGYTF
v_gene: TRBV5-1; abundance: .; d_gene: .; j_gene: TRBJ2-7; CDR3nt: TGCGCCAGCAGCCTGGGCCCTCTAGGGTTGCCCTACGAGCAGTACTTC; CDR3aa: CASSLGPLGLPYEQYF
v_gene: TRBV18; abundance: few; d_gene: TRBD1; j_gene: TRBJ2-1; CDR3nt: TGTGCCAGCTCACGGGACAGCTCCTACAATGAGCAGTTCTTC; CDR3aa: CASSRDSSYNEQFF
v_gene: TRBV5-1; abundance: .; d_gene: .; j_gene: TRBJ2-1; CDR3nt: TGCGCCAGCAGCCCTAATGAGCAGTTCTTC; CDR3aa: CASSPNEQFF
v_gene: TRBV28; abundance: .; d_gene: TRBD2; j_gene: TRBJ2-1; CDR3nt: TGTGCCAGCAGTTTATTAGCGGGAGGTAACAATGAGCAGTTCTTC; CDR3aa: CASSLLAGGNNEQFF
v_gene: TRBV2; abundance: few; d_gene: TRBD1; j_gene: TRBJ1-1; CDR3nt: TGTGCCAGCACCTCGACAGGGCGGATAGGAACTGAAGCTTTCTTT; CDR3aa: CASTSTGRIGTEAFF
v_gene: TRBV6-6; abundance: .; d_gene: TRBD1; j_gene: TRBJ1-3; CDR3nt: TGTGCCAGCAGTTGGGACAGCTCTGGAAACACCATATATTTT; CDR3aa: CASSWDSSGNTIYF
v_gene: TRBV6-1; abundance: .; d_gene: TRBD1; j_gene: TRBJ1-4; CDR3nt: TGTGCCAGCAGTGAAGCAACAGGGGGCCGTGAAAAACTGTTTTTT; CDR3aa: CASSEATGGREKLFF
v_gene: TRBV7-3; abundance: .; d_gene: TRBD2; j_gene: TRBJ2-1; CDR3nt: TGTGCCAGCAGCTTAGGACTAGCGAGCAATGAGCAGTTCTTC; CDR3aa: CASSLGLASNEQFF
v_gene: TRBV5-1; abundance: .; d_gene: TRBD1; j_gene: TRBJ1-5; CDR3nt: TGCGCCAGCAGCTTGACAGGGGATGGCAATCAGCCCCAGCATTTT; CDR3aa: CASSLTGDGNQPQHF
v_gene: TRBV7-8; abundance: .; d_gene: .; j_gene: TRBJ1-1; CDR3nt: TGTGCCAGCAGCCCTAGATCAGATCTGAACACTGAAGCTTTCTTT; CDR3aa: CASSPRSDLNTEAFF
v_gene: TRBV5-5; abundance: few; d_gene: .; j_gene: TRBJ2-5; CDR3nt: TGTGCCAGCAGCCCACAGGGGAGGGGAGAGACCCAGTACTTC; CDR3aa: CASSPQGRGETQYF
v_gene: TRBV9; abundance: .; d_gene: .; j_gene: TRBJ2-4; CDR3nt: TGTGCCAGCAGCGTAGCCGCAGGGAGCCCCAAAAACATTCAGTACTTC; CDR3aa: CASSVAAGSPKNIQYF
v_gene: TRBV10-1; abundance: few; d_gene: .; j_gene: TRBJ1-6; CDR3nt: TGCGCCAGCAGTGAGGGGGGCAGCTCGGGATCCCTCCACTTT; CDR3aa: CASSEGGSSGSLHF
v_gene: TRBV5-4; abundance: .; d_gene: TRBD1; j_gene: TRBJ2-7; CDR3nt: TGTGCCAGCAGCTTTGGGGACAGATCCTACGAGCAGTACTTC; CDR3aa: CASSFGDRSYEQYF
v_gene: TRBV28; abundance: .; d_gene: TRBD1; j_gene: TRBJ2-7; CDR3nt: TGTGCCAGCAGCCCCCCGGGACAGGGGCCCGGTGAGCAGTACTTC; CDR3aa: CASSPPGQGPGEQYF
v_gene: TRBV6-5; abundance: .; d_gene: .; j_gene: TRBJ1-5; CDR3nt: TGTGCCAGCAGTTCTCCCCCCAGAGGGGCGAATCAGCCCCAGCATTTT; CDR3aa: CASSSPPRGANQPQHF
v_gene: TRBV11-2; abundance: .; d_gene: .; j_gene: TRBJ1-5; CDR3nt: TGTGCCAGCAGCTTTGACAACAGGGGCAATCAGCCCCAGCATTTT; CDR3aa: CASSFDNRGNQPQHF
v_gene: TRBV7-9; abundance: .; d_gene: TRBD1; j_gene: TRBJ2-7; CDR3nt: TGTGCCAGCAGCCTTGGACAGGGGGTAGGCGAGCAGTACTTC; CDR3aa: CASSLGQGVGEQYF
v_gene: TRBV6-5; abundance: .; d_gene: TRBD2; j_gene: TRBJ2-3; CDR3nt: TGTGCCAGCAGCTTAGCGGGAGTGGCAGATACGCAGTATTTT; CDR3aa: CASSLAGVADTQYF
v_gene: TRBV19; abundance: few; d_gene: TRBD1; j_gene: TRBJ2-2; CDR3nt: TGTGCCAGTATTGACAGGGGAGACACCGGGGAGCTGTTTTTT; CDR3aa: CASIDRGDTGELFF
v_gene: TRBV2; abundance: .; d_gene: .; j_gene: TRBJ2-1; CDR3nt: TGTGCCAGCACCGGAGGGGGCGGTGTTTACAATGAGCAGTTCTTC; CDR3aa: CASTGGGGVYNEQFF
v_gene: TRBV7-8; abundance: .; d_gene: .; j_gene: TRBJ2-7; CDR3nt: TGTGCCAGCAGGGTCGGAGGGACGGGCGCCTACGAGCAGTACTTC; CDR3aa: CASRVGGTGAYEQYF
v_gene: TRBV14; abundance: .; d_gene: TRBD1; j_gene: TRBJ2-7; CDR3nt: TGTGCCAGCAGCCAAGCTGGGACAGGGCCCTACGAGCAGTACTTC; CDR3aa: CASSQAGTGPYEQYF
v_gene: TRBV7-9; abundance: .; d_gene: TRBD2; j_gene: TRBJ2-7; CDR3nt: TGTGCCAGCAGCCCGTGGGCGGGAGATGTCAACGAGCAGTACTTC; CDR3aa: CASSPWAGDVNEQYF
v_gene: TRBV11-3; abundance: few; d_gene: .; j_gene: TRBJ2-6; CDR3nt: TGTGCCAGCAGCTTAGGCTCTGGGGCCAACGTCCTGACTTTC; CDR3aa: CASSLGSGANVLTF
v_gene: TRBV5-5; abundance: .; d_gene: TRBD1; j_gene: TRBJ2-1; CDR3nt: TGTGCCAGCAGCTTGCCCGGGACAGGTTACAATGAGCAGTTCTTC; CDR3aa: CASSLPGTGYNEQFF
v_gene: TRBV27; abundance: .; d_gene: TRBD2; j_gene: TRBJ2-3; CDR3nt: TGTGCCAGCAGTTCAGCGGGAGTATATACGCAGTATTTT; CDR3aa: CASSSAGVYTQYF
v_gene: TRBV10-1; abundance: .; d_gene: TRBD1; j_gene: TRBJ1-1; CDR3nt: TGCGCCAGCAGTGCAGGGGGCAGCACTGAAGCTTTCTTT; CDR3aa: CASSAGGSTEAFF
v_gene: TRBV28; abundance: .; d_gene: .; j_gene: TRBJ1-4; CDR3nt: TGTGCCAGCAGTCGAGGGGGGATAAAACTGTTTTTT; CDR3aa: CASSRGGIKLFF
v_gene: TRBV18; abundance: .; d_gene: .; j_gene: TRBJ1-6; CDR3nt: TGTGCCAGCTCACCACCGCTGGGGGATTCACCCCTCCACTTT; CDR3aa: CASSPPLGDSPLHF
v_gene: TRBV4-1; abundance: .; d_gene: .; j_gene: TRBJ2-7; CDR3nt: TGCGCCAGCAGCCAAGGAGAGGGGAGAGGGCAGTACTTC; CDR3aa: CASSQGEGRGQYF
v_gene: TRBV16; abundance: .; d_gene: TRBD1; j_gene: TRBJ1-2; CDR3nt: TGTGCCAGCAGCCCGGGACAGGGGGGCTATGGCTACACCTTC; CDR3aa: CASSPGQGGYGYTF
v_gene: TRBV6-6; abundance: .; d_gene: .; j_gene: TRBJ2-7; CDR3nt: TGTGCCAGCACCGATGAGGGGCCCTACGAGCAGTACTTC; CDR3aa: CASTDEGPYEQYF